This TCR beta chain was identified in a study of technical replicates of blood from several donors. TCRdb keeps only in-frame clones here, not all; method: immunoSEQ multiplex PCR. The sample shows about 50,000 clones, more than 90% of them seen only once. Sequencing was done on a sample of PBMCs. The TCR comes from a human donor in good health. Some clones in this sample may be carry-over from other donors' samples.

The CDR3 region has the DNA TGTGCCAGCAGCTTGGCTATCTACGAGCAGTACTTC. Its protein is CASSLAIYEQYF. The V gene is TRBV5-5, the J gene TRBJ2-7; D remains unclear. In germline, CDR1 is SGHKS, CDR2 YYEKEE (reference sequence). The CDR3 is 12 amino acids. V gave up 0 bases and J gave up 3 bases, with 4 bases separating them.